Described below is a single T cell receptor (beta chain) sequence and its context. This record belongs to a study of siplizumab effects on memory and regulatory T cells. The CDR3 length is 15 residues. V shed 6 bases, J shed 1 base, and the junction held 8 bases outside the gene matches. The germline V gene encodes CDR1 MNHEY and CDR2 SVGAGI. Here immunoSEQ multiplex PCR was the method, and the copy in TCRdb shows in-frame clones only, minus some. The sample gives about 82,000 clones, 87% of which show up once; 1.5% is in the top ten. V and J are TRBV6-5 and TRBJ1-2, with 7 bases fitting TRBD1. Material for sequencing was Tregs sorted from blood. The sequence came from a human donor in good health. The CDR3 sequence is CASSRTGRINYGYTF. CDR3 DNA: TGTGCCAGCAGCCGGACAGGTCGCATTAACTATGGCTACACCTTC.